This T cell receptor beta chain was captured by sequencing in a study of STAT5B mutations in CD4+ large granular lymphocyte leukemia (dated by TCRdb to between 2021 and 2024). General notes on the study: Among the healthy controls, the CDR3 'QG' motif was associated with a particular HLA allele. The TCRbeta repertoires of CD4+ T-cell large granular lymphocyte leukemia patients were compared with the TCRbeta repertoires of healthy blood donors. The purity of purified fractions was confirmed by flow cytometry on FACSCanto II or FACSVerse to exceed 95% among lymphocytes.

Broader findings and caveats from the paper: Main leukemic clonotypes were private to each patient, although roughly 25% appeared at low frequency in other patients' non-leukemic repertoires. CD4-sorted patient repertoires appeared more clonal than healthy CD4+ repertoires, and this difference persisted after removing the putative leukemic clones. Data were not HLA-matched; higher clonality in CD4+ versus CD8+ T-LGLL could reflect the relatively small sample size. TRBV06-family usage was enriched among the top patient clones (8/27) compared with healthy controls (2/35).

TCRbeta rearrangements were sequenced from genomic DNA using the immunoSEQ assay at survey resolution. In the paper's pipeline: In the TCR sequencing data, the lowest productive clonotype frequency that could be detected was 2.59 x 10-5. Only productive TCRbeta rearrangements, defined as complete and in-frame sequences, were included in the analyses. Clonality for each sample was calculated as Simpson clonality in the immunoSEQ Analyzer version 3.0. Clones were grouped by frequency into very rare, small, medium, large (1-20%) or hyperexpanded (>20%) categories. Generation probabilities were estimated with OLGA 1.2.3, V-gene circos plots were made with VDJtools, specificities were searched in VDJdb, and CDR3 motifs were identified with GLIPH. TCRdb took this table from immuneACCESS and kept in-frame rearrangements with V and J called. Such tables lack part of the clones; where checked against another copy, unresolved V genes explain under half of the gap, and the rest is unexplained. That table is the source of V, J and clone size, and D and trimming were worked out from the DNA. The sample contains tens of thousands of clones, around 84% of them found a single time. The ten top clones hold less than 0.45% of the sample.

Worth noting for this clone: Its specific antigen is unknown. No clone much larger than this one lies a single base away; base qualities are absent.

Buffy coats from around 37 blood donors, supplied by the Finnish Red Cross blood service, were used as healthy controls. All TCR-sequenced material derived from peripheral blood: patient blood samples and healthy donor buffy coats. Peripheral blood mononuclear cells were isolated by Ficoll-Hypaque gradient centrifugation. CD4+ cells were purified magnetically from the buffy coats of healthy controls. Genomic DNA was extracted with the Gentra Puregene Cell and Tissue kit and quantified on a Qubit 2.0 fluorometer. Trimming removed 7 bases from V and 4 bases from J, leaving 10 bases between the germline ends. From a lookup of the germline V gene, CDR1 and CDR2 are MNHEY and SVGAGI. The CDR3 starts with the cysteine, ends with the phenylalanine, and has 13 residues. Left in the record is the CDR3 DNA by itself, 39 bases read in frame from the first base.

The sequence was collected from a human donor in good health. The chain is made from TRBV6-5 and TRBJ2-2, with no reliable assignment of the D segment. The specimen sequenced was CD4+ T cells from blood buffy coats. The nucleotide sequence is TGTGCCAGCAAAAGGTTGTCCACCGGGGAGCTGTTTTTT. Its translation is CASKRLSTGELFF.